This note documents a single T cell receptor beta chain sequence. The antigen is undetermined. The record originates from a study of CD8 T cells in Susac syndrome. General study results and limits: It was acknowledged by the study that relatively few individuals were included in its TCR sequencing and HLA analysis.

Blood CD8+ and CD4+ T cells underwent high-throughput TCR beta sequencing. The multiple sclerosis control group consisted of treatment-naive patients whose relapsing-remitting disease, which was either stable or active, fulfilled revised McDonald criteria. It was negative isolation that provided the CD8+ and CD4+ T cells, whereas TEMRA cells were enriched by FACS. CDR3 length: 14 residues. Per the germline V gene, CDR1 is MNHEY and CDR2 is SMNVEV (reference sequence). The ends were cut back, 3 bases at V and 3 bases at J, with 12 bases in the middle. It was with random hexamers that about 0.45 to 1 ug RNA was reverse transcribed. TCRdb reanalysed the immunoSEQ multiplex PCR reads using MiXCR and keeps one entry per CDR3 protein. Of 400,000 to 550,000 distinct CDR3 sequences listed, more than 80% are singletons.

The sequenced sample consisted of CD8+ T cells from PBMCs. The V and J genes are TRBV27 and TRBJ2-7, with D perhaps being TRBD1 or TRBD2 (5 bases each). This TCR derives from a human donor with multiple sclerosis. This CDR3 reads CASSFRGSDYEQYF. The CDR3, as DNA: TGTGCCAGCAGTTTCCGGGGCTCCGACTACGAGCAGTACTTC.